Described below is a single TCR beta chain sequence and its context. This record belongs to a study of blood T cell repertoires in COVID-19. The V gene's germline CDR1 is LGHDT and CDR2 YNNKEL (reference sequence). CDR3 length equals 17 residues. V dropped 0 bases and J dropped 2 bases, with 14 bases sitting between them. Clones were sequenced by immunoSEQ multiplex PCR, and TCRdb holds only the in-frame ones, with some missing. The table lists a few hundred thousand clones, approximately 80% of them singletons. The origin of this receptor is a woman aged 18-29 years with acute or convalescent COVID-19. The sequencing input was peripheral blood. The chain has TRBV3-1 (or the pseudogene TRBV3-2) and TRBJ2-1; no clear D. The CDR3 sequence: CASSQEYDILTYNEQFF. CDR3 nucleotides: TGTGCCAGCAGCCAAGAGTACGACATTCTAACCTACAATGAGCAGTTCTTC.